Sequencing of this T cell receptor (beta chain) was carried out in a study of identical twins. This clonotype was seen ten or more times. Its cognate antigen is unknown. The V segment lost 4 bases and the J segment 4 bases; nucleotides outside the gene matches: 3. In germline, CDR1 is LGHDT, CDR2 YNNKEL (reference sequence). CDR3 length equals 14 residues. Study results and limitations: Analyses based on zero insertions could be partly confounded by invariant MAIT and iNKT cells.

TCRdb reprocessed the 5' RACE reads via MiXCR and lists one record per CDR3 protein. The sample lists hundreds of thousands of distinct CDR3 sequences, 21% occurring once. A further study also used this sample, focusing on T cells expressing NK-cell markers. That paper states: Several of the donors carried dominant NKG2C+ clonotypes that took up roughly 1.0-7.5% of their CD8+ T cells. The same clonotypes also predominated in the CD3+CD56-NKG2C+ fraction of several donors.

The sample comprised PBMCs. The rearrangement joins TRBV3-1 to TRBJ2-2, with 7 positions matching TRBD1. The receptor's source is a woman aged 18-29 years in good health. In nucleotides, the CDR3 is TGTGCCAGCAGCCTGACAGGGAGCACCGGGGAGCTGTTTTTT. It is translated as CASSLTGSTGELFF.